This T cell receptor (beta chain) was sequenced for a study of vaccination effects on CD4 cells after COVID-19. Viral peptide pools were used in the ViraFEST assay to expand antigen-specific CD4+ T cells, and sequencing came afterward. Following culture for about 11 days, CD4+ T cells were isolated. Absence of prior SARS-CoV-2 infection characterized the vaccine recipients, who showed negative nucleocapsid antibodies. Measured with immunoSEQ multiplex PCR; TCRdb has only the in-frame clones, and not every one. The sample has about 24,000 clones, approximately 70% seen once. V gave up 4 bases and J gave up 4 bases, with 15 bases separating them. Germline CDR1 reads MGHRA; CDR2 reads YSYEKL. This CDR3 is 15 amino acids long. Notes on this clone: The antigen is unknown.

The clonotype was recovered from a human donor who received a COVID-19 vaccine. The specimen comprised CD4+ T cells from PBMCs cultured with HCoV-OC43 spike peptides, sampled before COVID-19 vaccination. Indicated subset: HCoV-OC43 spike overlapping peptide pool stimulation. V and J are TRBV4-1 and TRBJ2-3; D is possibly TRBD2 (6 bases). The CDR3 bases are TGCGCCAGCAGCCGGTCGGGACTCCCCCCAGATACGCAGTATTTT. It is translated as CASSRSGLPPDTQYF.